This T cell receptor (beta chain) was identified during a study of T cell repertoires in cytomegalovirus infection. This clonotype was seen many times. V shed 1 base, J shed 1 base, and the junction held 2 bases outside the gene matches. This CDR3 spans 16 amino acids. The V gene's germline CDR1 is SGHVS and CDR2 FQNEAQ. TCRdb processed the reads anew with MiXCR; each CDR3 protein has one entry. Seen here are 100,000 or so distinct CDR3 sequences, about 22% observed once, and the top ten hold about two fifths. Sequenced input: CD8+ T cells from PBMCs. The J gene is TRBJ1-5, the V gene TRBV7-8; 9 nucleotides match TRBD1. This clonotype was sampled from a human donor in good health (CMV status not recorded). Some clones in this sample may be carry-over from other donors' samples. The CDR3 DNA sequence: TGTGCCAGCAGCTTAGGGACAGGGGAGAGCAATCAGCCCCAGCATTTT. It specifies CASSLGTGESNQPQHF.